This T cell receptor (beta chain) was documented in a study of blood T cell repertoires in COVID-19. About the research overall: From T cells, B-cell-depleted T cells, or PBMCs came the material, which was cDNA or gDNA.

The protocol was immunoSEQ multiplex PCR, while the TCRdb copy is restricted to in-frame clones and leaves out a portion. The sample lists around 60,000 clones, 65% to 85% occurring once. This clone was observed a handful of times. Sequencing input: peripheral blood. The sequence was obtained from a man older than 75 with active or convalescent COVID-19.

DNA of the CDR3: TGTGCCAGCAGTCGGAGGCTAGCGGGAGTTGGGTCCCCCCGGAGTAATGAGCAGTTCTTC. Protein sequence: CASSRRLAGVGSPRSNEQFF. The rearrangement joins TRBV21-1 to TRBJ2-1; the tabulated D call, TRBD2, remains unverified against the DNA. TRBV21-1 is flagged as a pseudogene. The CDR3 has 20 amino acids.